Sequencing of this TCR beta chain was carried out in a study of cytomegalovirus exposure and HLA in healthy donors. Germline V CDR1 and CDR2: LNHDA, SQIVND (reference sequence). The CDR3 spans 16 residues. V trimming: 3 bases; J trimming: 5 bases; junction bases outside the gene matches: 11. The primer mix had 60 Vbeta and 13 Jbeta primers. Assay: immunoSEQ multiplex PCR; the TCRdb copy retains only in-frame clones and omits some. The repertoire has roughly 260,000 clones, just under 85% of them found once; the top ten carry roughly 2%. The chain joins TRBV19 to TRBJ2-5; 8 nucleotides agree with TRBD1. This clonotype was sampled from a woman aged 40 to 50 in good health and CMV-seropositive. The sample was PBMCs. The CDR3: CASSINTGGFRETQYF. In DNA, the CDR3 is TGTGCCAGTAGTATTAATACAGGGGGGTTCCGGGAGACCCAGTACTTC. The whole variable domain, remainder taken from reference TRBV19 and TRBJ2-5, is DGGITQSPKYLFRKEGQNVTLSCEQNLNHDAMYWYRQDPGQGLRLIYYSQIVNDFQKGDIAEGYSVSREKKESFPLTVTSAQKNPTAFYLCASSINTGGFRETQYFGPGTRLLVL.